This T cell receptor beta chain was sequenced in a study of TIL therapy for anti-PD-1-resistant metastatic lung cancer. In the study overall: Median tumor mutation burden was 1.5 mutations per megabase.

Trimming stripped 4 bases from V and 6 bases from J, with 14 bases between. The CDR3 sequence is 14 residues long. Germline CDR1 is SGDLS and CDR2 is YYNGEE. This sample's time point: pre-treatment sample, taken before nivolumab and TIL therapy. Sequencing used immunoSEQ v3. The repertoire was sequenced with immunoSEQ multiplex PCR; TCRdb's copy has only in-frame clones and lacks some. This table has more than 20,000 clones, under 80% appearing once. The chain carries TRBV9 and TRBJ1-5; D may be TRBD1 (5 bases). This clonotype was obtained from a person aged 25-85 years with non-small cell lung cancer. Sequences were derived from blood, sampled at baseline. CDR3: CASSIAGVGQPQHF. In DNA form, the CDR3 reads TGTGCCAGCAGCATAGCGGGGGTAGGTCAGCCCCAGCATTTT.